Listed here are 17 T cell receptor beta chains from one sample, sequenced in a study of blood T cell repertoires in COVID-19. The method was immunoSEQ multiplex PCR; TCRdb's version includes in-frame clones alone and lacks a portion of them. The sample holds about 47,000 clones; roughly 69% are singletons and the top ten take 5.5% to 6.5%. The source material was peripheral blood. These receptors all come from a man older than 75 with acute or convalescent COVID-19.

J is TRBJ2-5 and V is TRBV7-8; D ambiguous. Between the trimmed V and J ends, which lost 5 bases and 3 bases, there was a span of 13 bases. From germline, CDR1 is SGHVS and CDR2 FQNEAQ. The CDR3 covers 14 residues. The CDR3 bases are TGTGCCAGCAGCCGGAATAGCCTAAAAGAGACCCAGTACTTC. Translating it yields CASSRNSLKETQYF.

The gene calls are TRBV5-1 and TRBJ1-2; TRBD1 aligns across 10 bases. Germline CDR1 reads SGHRS; CDR2 reads YFSETQ. The CDR3 contains 16 residues. With V trimmed by 1 base and J by 6 bases, 9 bases remained unmatched. CDR3 in amino acids: CASSLSPDRGGNGYTF. The CDR3 region has the DNA TGCGCCAGCAGCTTGAGCCCGGACAGGGGGGGCAATGGCTACACCTTC.

This clone appeared a few times. This chain joins TRBV7-2 and TRBJ1-6, with TRBD1 matching 9 bases. V shed 5 bases, J shed 8 bases, and the junction held 7 bases outside the gene matches. The CDR3 runs 15 residues. Germline V gene sequence: CDR1 SGHTA, CDR2 FQGNSA. Here the CDR3 DNA reads TGTGCCAGCAGCCCCTCCCGGACAGGGGATTCACCCCTCCACTTT. It specifies CASSPSRTGDSPLHF.

The rearrangement links TRBV5-1 to TRBJ1-1; the D gene is possibly TRBD1 (6 bases). Trimming removed 3 bases at V and 9 bases at J, with 18 bases between. CDR1 and CDR2 from the germline V gene are SGHRS and YFSETQ. The CDR3 covers 14 residues. This CDR3 is CASSSGTYKIQAFF. The CDR3 region has the DNA TGCGCCAGCAGCTCCGGGACATACAAAATCCAAGCTTTCTTT. Together with reference TRBV5-1 and TRBJ1-1, the CDR3 gives the full variable domain: KAGVTQTPRYLIKTRGQQVTLSCSPISGHRSVSWYQQTPGQGLQFLFEYFSETQRNKGNFPGRFSGRQFSNSRSEMNVSTLELGDSALYLCASSSGTYKIQAFFGQGTRLTVV.

The chain couples TRBV27 to TRBJ1-5, with 8 positions matching TRBD1. V dropped 5 bases and J dropped 2; count of bases not matched to a gene: 5. The CDR3 runs to 15 residues. Germline V gives CDR1 MNHEY, CDR2 SMNVEV (reference sequence). The CDR3 region is CASSNAGGGNQPQHF. Here the CDR3 DNA reads TGTGCCAGCAGTAACGCAGGGGGCGGCAATCAGCCCCAGCATTTT.

This clone appeared a few times. The gene calls are TRBV30 and TRBJ2-1; TRBD2 agrees at 9 bases. This CDR3 comprises 15 residues. Losses at the gene ends were 3 bases for V and 7 bases for J; bases not matched to a gene: 10. From germline, CDR1 is GTSNPN and CDR2 SVGIG (reference sequence). This CDR3 is CAWSPFAGGPNEQFF. The CDR3 bases are TGTGCCTGGAGCCCTTTTGCGGGGGGGCCAAATGAGCAGTTCTTC.

V is TRBV5-3 and J is TRBJ2-1; 8 bases align to TRBD2. TRBV5-3 is annotated as an ORF whose role is uncertain. The CDR3 is made up of 17 amino acids. V shed 3 bases, J shed 1 base, and the junction held 9 bases outside the gene matches. This CDR3 is CARSSLAGRPSYNEQFF. CDR3 bases: TGTGCCAGAAGCTCCTTAGCGGGACGCCCTTCCTACAATGAGCAGTTCTTC.

The V call is TRBV30, the J call TRBJ2-1; TRBD2 matches at 7 bases. CDR1 and CDR2 from the germline V gene are GTSNPN and SVGIG (reference sequence). V was clipped by 5 bases and J by 4 bases; unmatched bases: 11. This CDR3 has 15 amino acids. CDR3 DNA sequence: TGTGCCTGGTCTCGCGGGAGTGGGGTTTACAATGAGCAGTTCTTC. Protein sequence: CAWSRGSGVYNEQFF.

V is TRBV12-3 or TRBV12-4 and J is TRBJ2-2; 11 bases agree with TRBD1. This CDR3 is 13 amino acids long. V lost 6 bases and J lost 7; bases outside the gene matches: 1. The CDR3 DNA is TGTGCCAGCAGGGGACAGGGGGTCGGGGAGCTGTTTTTT. It encodes CASRGQGVGELFF.

The chain has TRBV11-2 and TRBJ2-3, with 11 bases that match TRBD2. The germline V gene encodes CDR1 SGHAT and CDR2 FQNNGV. V was clipped by 5 bases and J by 2 bases; unmatched bases: 6. The CDR3 runs to 16 residues. In DNA form, the CDR3 reads TGTGCCAGCAGCCCGGGACTAGCGGCTTACACAGATACGCAGTATTTT. The encoded protein is CASSPGLAAYTDTQYF.

The V and J genes are TRBV7-9 and TRBJ1-2; D may be TRBD1 (5 bases). The germline V gene encodes CDR1 SEHNR and CDR2 FQNEAQ (reference sequence). CDR3 length: 15 amino acids. Trimming took 1 base from V and 2 from J, leaving 11 bases between them. The CDR3 bases are TGTGCCAGCAGCTTAGAGGTCAGGGCCAACTATGGCTACACCTTC. Protein product: CASSLEVRANYGYTF.

The chain employs TRBV19 and TRBJ1-1; D is perhaps TRBD1 (6 bases). V was pared by 3 bases and J by 1 base, with 15 bases between. The germline V gene has CDR1 LNHDA and CDR2 SQIVND (reference sequence). The CDR3 consists of 16 residues. CDR3 region: CASSILSGTTNTEAFF. As DNA, the CDR3 is TGTGCCAGTAGTATCCTGTCCGGGACAACGAACACTGAAGCTTTCTTT. The variable domain in full, with the rest retrieved from reference TRBV19 and TRBJ1-1, is DGGITQSPKYLFRKEGQNVTLSCEQNLNHDAMYWYRQDPGQGLRLIYYSQIVNDFQKGDIAEGYSVSREKKESFPLTVTSAQKNPTAFYLCASSILSGTTNTEAFFGQGTRLTVV.

V usage is TRBV6-5 and J usage is TRBJ1-4, with 8 bases that match TRBD1. Germline loops: CDR1 MNHEY, CDR2 SVGAGI. The CDR3 is 13 residues long. J was trimmed by 13 bases and V by 6 bases; bases with no gene match: 10. Written as DNA, the CDR3 is TGTGCCAGCAGACAAGGGAAACAGGGGGGACTGTTTTTT. Translated, it gives CASRQGKQGGLFF.

V usage is TRBV6-1 and J usage is TRBJ2-2; a possible D gene is TRBD1 (5 bases). The V gene lost 3 bases and the J gene lost 5 bases, with 7 bases spanning the gap. The CDR3 has 13 residues. Germline V gene data show CDR1 as MNHNS and CDR2 as SASEGT. The CDR3 reads CASSEGRTGELFF. DNA for the CDR3: TGTGCCAGCAGTGAGGGGCGTACCGGGGAGCTGTTTTTT.

The chain couples TRBV3-1 (or the pseudogene TRBV3-2) to TRBJ2-5; 8 bases match TRBD2. The CDR3 runs to 15 residues. Germline values: CDR1 LGHDT, CDR2 YNNKEL (reference sequence). After removal of 5 bases from V and 1 base from J, the junction contained 6 bases not matched to a gene. CDR3: CASSVSGGLQETQYF. DNA of the CDR3: TGTGCCAGCAGCGTTTCGGGGGGGCTCCAAGAGACCCAGTACTTC.

J is TRBJ2-7 and V is TRBV5-1; TRBD2 agrees at 16 bases. The CDR3 loop spans 16 amino acids. Germline values: CDR1 SGHRS, CDR2 YFSETQ. J was trimmed by 2 bases and V by 4 bases; bases with no gene match: 3. CDR3 sequence (DNA): TGCGCCAGCAGCCCCGGGACTAGCGGGGGGGCCTACGAGCAGTACTTC. Residues: CASSPGTSGGAYEQYF.

The gene calls are TRBV18 and TRBJ1-5, with D maybe TRBD1 (5 bases). CDR3 length equals 15 residues. V was trimmed by 2 bases and J by 2 bases, leaving 10 bases between them. Germline CDR1 reads KGHSH; CDR2 reads LQKENI. The CDR3 DNA reads as TGTGCCAGCTCACCAAGGGGTTACGGCAATCAGCCCCAGCATTTT. Encoded protein: CASSPRGYGNQPQHF.